Listed here are 5 T cell receptor beta chains from one sample, sequenced in a study of PD-L1 blockade in urothelial cancer. Time point: pretreatment peripheral blood. Method: immunoSEQ multiplex PCR; TCRdb's copy keeps in-frame clones and lacks some. The sample contains about 130,000 clones, around 85% of which appear only once. This material consisted of PBMCs, taken around atezolizumab (anti-PD-L1) treatment. These receptors were taken from a man over 45 with urothelial cancer.

V is TRBV5-1 and J is TRBJ1-1; unclear D gene. The CDR3 loop spans 15 amino acids. V lost 2 bases, J lost 1 base, and 12 bases lay in between. Germline-derived CDR1 and CDR2 are SGHRS and YFSETQ. The CDR3 bases are TGCGCCAGCAGCTTTGAGGGCCCCGGGAACACTGAAGCTTTCTTT. Encoded protein: CASSFEGPGNTEAFF.

The chain is built from TRBV7-9 and TRBJ2-2; tentatively, D is TRBD2 (5 bases). Germline loops: CDR1 SEHNR, CDR2 FQNEAQ (reference sequence). Trimming removed 5 bases at V and 5 bases at J, with 15 bases between. The CDR3 is made up of 15 amino acids. CDR3 coding DNA: TGTGCCAGCAGCCCCCAGAGGGCAGAAACCGGGGAGCTGTTTTTT. Protein: CASSPQRAETGELFF.

The chain uses TRBV18 and TRBJ2-1; D is possibly TRBD2 (6 bases). Per the germline V gene, CDR1 is KGHSH and CDR2 is LQKENI. There are 16 residues in the CDR3. V lost 3 bases to trimming and J lost 7 bases, with 19 bases between them. Written as DNA, the CDR3 is TGTGCCAGCTCACCGTTACCCGGGAGAAGGGAGAATGAGCAGTTCTTC. Its translation is CASSPLPGRRENEQFF.

The chain is built from TRBV6-1 and TRBJ2-7, with D possibly being TRBD1 (6 bases). The germline V gene encodes CDR1 MNHNS and CDR2 SASEGT. V lost 4 bases and J lost 3, with 13 bases in between. The CDR3 covers 14 residues. The CDR3 sequence is CASSASGTIYEQYF. CDR3 in DNA: TGTGCCAGCAGTGCCTCCGGGACAATCTACGAGCAGTACTTC.

The V call is TRBV10-3, the J call TRBJ2-7; TRBD2 agrees at 8 bases. Germline assignment: CDR1 ENHRY and CDR2 SYGVKD. The CDR3 loop spans 14 amino acids. Losses at the gene ends were 2 bases for V and 5 bases for J; bases not matched to a gene: 5. The CDR3 spells CAISEKAGVDEQYF. For the CDR3, the DNA is TGTGCCATCAGTGAGAAAGCGGGAGTCGACGAGCAGTACTTC.